The rows below give T cell receptor beta chains drawn from one sample of a study of blood T cell repertoires in COVID-19. Clones were read by immunoSEQ multiplex PCR, and TCRdb kept only the in-frame ones, dropping some. The profile shows roughly 92,000 clones, roughly 86% of them singletons. The specimen was peripheral blood. The receptors here all came from a man between 45 and 60 years old with acute or convalescent COVID-19. Both conserved end residues are part of each CDR3. The D gene is left open where the match is weak. Clone size is stated in some rows and not others, as once, few, many or a class when expanded.

clone size	V gene	D gene	J gene	CDR3 protein	CDR3 DNA
-	TRBV25-1	-	TRBJ2-1	CASSSGISSYNEQFF	TGTGCCAGCAGTAGCGGAATTAGCTCCTACAATGAGCAGTTCTTC
-	TRBV29-1	-	TRBJ1-2	CSVEAGNYGYTF	TGCAGCGTTGAGGCCGGGAACTATGGCTACACCTTC
once	TRBV2	TRBD2	TRBJ2-3	CASSQTSGASTDTQYF	TGTGCCAGCAGTCAGACTAGCGGGGCTAGCACAGATACGCAGTATTTT
-	TRBV5-1	-	TRBJ1-4	CASSSTGLKEEKLFF	TGCGCCAGCAGCTCGACCGGACTAAAGGAGGAAAAACTGTTTTTT
-	TRBV5-1	TRBD2	TRBJ2-3	CASSPPLSGMNTDTQYF	TGCGCCAGCAGCCCACCGTTGAGCGGGATGAACACAGATACGCAGTATTTT
-	TRBV2	-	TRBJ2-7	CASSASTSRPRGEQYF	TGTGCCAGCAGTGCTTCGACTAGCCGGCCAAGGGGGGAGCAGTACTTC
-	TRBV3-1/TRBV3-2	-	TRBJ2-1	CASSPTTNSYNEQFF	TGTGCCAGCAGCCCGACTACAAACTCCTACAATGAGCAGTTCTTC
once	TRBV18	TRBD2	TRBJ2-3	CASSLRVSGLAYTDTQYF	TGTGCCAGCTCCTTACGGGTTTCGGGACTAGCATACACAGATACGCAGTATTTT
-	TRBV3-1/TRBV3-2	-	TRBJ1-1	CASLRGTEAFF	TGTGCCAGTCTCCGGGGAACTGAAGCTTTCTTT
-	TRBV24-1	TRBD1	TRBJ2-1	CATSEQGATSGNEQFF	TGTGCCACCAGTGAACAGGGGGCAACCTCGGGCAATGAGCAGTTCTTC
many	TRBV19	-	TRBJ1-1	CASTRTGFGEAFF	TGTGCCAGTACTCGAACAGGGTTCGGTGAAGCTTTCTTT
-	TRBV29-1	-	TRBJ2-2	CSVEVGGTNTGELFF	TGCAGCGTTGAAGTGGGGGGTACGAACACCGGGGAGCTGTTTTTT
-	TRBV15	-	TRBJ1-1	CATSRVRGLNLNTEAFF	TGTGCCACCAGCAGAGTAAGGGGCCTGAACCTGAACACTGAAGCTTTCTTT
-	TRBV10-3	TRBD2	TRBJ2-1	CAIKGSGGAGGPNEQFF	TGTGCCATCAAAGGGTCTGGCGGAGCGGGAGGCCCCAATGAGCAGTTCTTC
-	TRBV15	TRBD2	TRBJ2-1	CATSTKRTSGTTYNEQFF	TGTGCCACCAGCACAAAAAGGACTAGCGGGACTACCTACAATGAGCAGTTCTTC
once	TRBV24-1	TRBD2	TRBJ2-1	CATSGSGRAGEQFF	TGTGCCACCAGCGGGAGCGGGAGGGCCGGTGAGCAGTTCTTC
once	TRBV11-2	TRBD1	TRBJ2-1	CASSLDLGTGYNEQFF	TGTGCCAGCAGCTTAGATCTAGGGACAGGCTACAATGAGCAGTTCTTC
-	TRBV29-1	-	TRBJ1-5	CSDSTGYSNQPQHF	TGCAGCGACTCGACAGGCTATAGCAATCAGCCCCAGCATTTT
-	TRBV5-1	TRBD2	TRBJ2-7	CASSLAPTSGNYEQYF	TGCGCCAGCAGCTTGGCCCCGACTAGCGGGAACTACGAGCAGTACTTC
-	TRBV11-1	TRBD1	TRBJ1-2	CASSPTGGSFYGYTF	TGTGCCAGCAGCCCGACAGGGGGCTCTTTCTATGGCTACACCTTC
-	TRBV12-3/TRBV12-4	-	TRBJ1-1	CASSPTGNTEAFF	TGTGCCAGCAGCCCAACAGGGAACACTGAAGCTTTCTTT
-	TRBV6-4	TRBD2	TRBJ2-1	CASSRTSGRSQEQFF	TGTGCCAGCAGCCGGACTAGCGGGAGGTCACAAGAGCAGTTCTTC
-	TRBV29-1	-	TRBJ2-2	CSAEGHTGELFF	TGCAGCGCCGAGGGCCACACCGGGGAGCTGTTTTTT
-	TRBV5-6	-	TRBJ1-2	CASSLDSLYGYTF	TGTGCCAGCAGCTTGGACAGCCTCTATGGCTACACCTTC
-	TRBV6-5	TRBD2	TRBJ2-1	CASSLRGSYNEQFF	TGTGCCAGCAGCCTGCGGGGGTCTTACAATGAGCAGTTCTTC
-	TRBV18	-	TRBJ2-7	CASSPWGPSYEQYF	TGTGCCAGCTCACCCTGGGGCCCTTCCTACGAGCAGTACTTC
-	TRBV28	TRBD1	TRBJ1-1	CASSFGLAGGLSTEAFF	TGTGCCAGCAGTTTTGGTCTGGCAGGGGGATTAAGCACTGAAGCTTTCTTT
-	TRBV2	TRBD1	TRBJ1-6	CASTSDRSSYNSPLHF	TGTGCCAGCACCTCGGACAGGAGCTCCTATAATTCACCCCTCCACTTT
-	TRBV10-1	TRBD2	TRBJ2-1	CASSESLAGNNEQFF	TGCGCCAGCAGTGAATCGCTAGCGGGGAACAATGAGCAGTTCTTC
-	TRBV4-1	TRBD1	TRBJ2-7	CASSQLGQGNYEQYF	TGCGCCAGCAGCCAATTGGGACAGGGGAACTACGAGCAGTACTTC
-	TRBV3-1/TRBV3-2	TRBD2	TRBJ2-3	CASSQDSGPASTDTQYF	TGTGCCAGCAGCCAAGATAGCGGGCCCGCTAGCACAGATACGCAGTATTTT
-	TRBV7-9	-	TRBJ2-3	CASSLGVAHSTDTQYF	TGTGCCAGCAGCTTAGGGGTAGCGCATAGCACAGATACGCAGTATTTT
-	TRBV27	TRBD2	TRBJ2-7	CASSTSGLAGEEEQYF	TGTGCCAGCAGTACCTCGGGACTAGCGGGAGAAGAGGAGCAGTACTTC